This paragraph covers one TCR beta chain sequence. What it binds is not known. This record belongs to a study of shared clonotypes between healthy human individuals. Overall study findings and caveats: Generally, naive subsets came out with larger estimated richness than memory subsets.

Sequenced by immunoSEQ multiplex PCR; TCRdb stores in-frame clones only, minus some. The table records about a million clones, about 74% of them present only once. The CDR3 spans 13 residues. J gave up 4 bases and V 8 bases, and 8 bases lay outside the gene matches. Germline CDR1 is KGHSH and CDR2 is LQKENI. The sample taken for sequencing was memory CD4+ T cells sorted from blood. Subset meaning: CD45RA-negative fraction. The receptor was derived from a man aged 18 to 29 in good health. V usage is TRBV18 and J usage is TRBJ2-7; the match to TRBD1 covers 7 bases. The CDR3 region is CASVQGEKYEQYF. Here the CDR3 DNA reads TGTGCCAGCGTGCAGGGGGAGAAATACGAGCAGTACTTC.